Following are 9 T cell receptor beta chains from one sample sequenced in a study of shared clonotypes between healthy human individuals. Clones were read by immunoSEQ multiplex PCR, and TCRdb kept only the in-frame ones, dropping some. The repertoire holds around 2.1 million clones, with 85% to 95% as singletons. Cells designated naive CD8 were CD45RO-negative and were positively selected for CCR7, with terminally differentiated effector memory CD45RA+ cells excluded. Sequenced material: naive CD8+ T cells from PBMCs. These receptors were collected from a man aged 18 to 35 in good health. Some clones in this sample may be carry-over from other donors' samples.

V and J are TRBV28 and TRBJ1-5; no clear D. V was trimmed by 3 bases and J by 5 bases, leaving 17 bases between them. The germline V gene encodes CDR1 MDHEN and CDR2 SYDVKM. The CDR3 covers 16 residues. CDR3 amino acids: CASSFRPGRGDQPQHF. Written as DNA, the CDR3 is TGTGCCAGCAGTTTCAGGCCGGGTCGGGGAGATCAGCCCCAGCATTTT. The whole variable domain, remainder taken from reference TRBV28 and TRBJ1-5, is DVKVTQSSRYLVKRTGEKVFLECVQDMDHENMFWYRQDPGLGLRLIYFSYDVKMKEKGDIPEGYSVSREKKERFSLILESASTNQTSMYLCASSFRPGRGDQPQHFGDGTRLSIL.

Concerning this clone itself: Relative to the germline gene, one junction end is altered; a read error may explain this. The chain carries TRBV11-2 and TRBJ2-1; 10 positions match TRBD2. Germline V CDR1 and CDR2: SGHAT, FQNNGV. The CDR3 consists of 16 residues. Here the CDR3 reads CASSLEAGGFYNEQFF. CDR3 DNA: TGTGCCAGCAGCCTAGAAGCGGGAGGGTTCTACAATGAGCAGTTCTTC.

The V and J genes are TRBV28 and TRBJ2-7; 13 nucleotides align to TRBD2. V was clipped by 1 base and J by 0 bases; unmatched bases: 9. The CDR3 is 19 amino acids. The germline V gene has CDR1 MDHEN and CDR2 SYDVKM. The CDR3 region is CASSLSLGTSGAFSYEQYF. CDR3 nucleotides: TGTGCCAGCAGTTTATCACTTGGGACTAGCGGGGCTTTCTCCTACGAGCAGTACTTC.

This clone was recorded once. CDR3 DNA sequence: TGCGCCAGCAGAAGGTCAGGACTAGCGGGCTACAATGAGCAGTTCTTC. Translation: CASRRSGLAGYNEQFF. The chain carries TRBV5-1 and TRBJ2-1; TRBD2 matches at 11 bases. J was trimmed by 3 bases and V by 5 bases; bases with no gene match: 7. Per the germline V gene, CDR1 is SGHRS and CDR2 is YFSETQ. This CDR3 is built from 16 residues.

The V and J genes are TRBV27 and TRBJ2-1, with D possibly matching TRBD1 (5 bases). The germline gives CDR1 MNHEY, CDR2 SMNVEV (reference sequence). Trimming removed 4 bases at V and 2 bases at J, with 21 bases between. The CDR3 consists of 18 residues. CDR3 sequence (DNA): TGTGCCAGCAGTTCTTTTTGGGGCAGGCGGAATGCCTACAATGAGCAGTTCTTC. Protein: CASSSFWGRRNAYNEQFF.

The CDR3 region is CASSYGAGDGYTF. As DNA, the CDR3 is TGTGCCAGCAGTTACGGGGCAGGGGATGGCTACACCTTC. The J gene is TRBJ1-2, the V gene TRBV6-6; possible D gene TRBD1, 6 bases. This CDR3 is 13 amino acids long. The germline V and J ends were trimmed by 2 bases and 6 bases, with 10 bases remaining between them. Per the germline V gene, CDR1 is MNHNY and CDR2 is SVGAGI (reference sequence).

The chain links TRBV2 to TRBJ2-6; TRBD1 agrees at 7 bases. The CDR3 runs 16 residues. Per germline, CDR1 SNHLY and CDR2 FYNNEI. With 6 bases clipped from V and 0 bases from J, the junction kept 5 bases outside the gene matches. CDR3 amino acids: CASRLDRSSGANVLTF. The CDR3 DNA reads TGTGCCAGCAGATTGGACAGGAGCTCTGGGGCCAACGTCCTGACTTTC.

This sequence joins TRBV2 and TRBJ2-7, with D perhaps TRBD1 or TRBD2 (5 bases each). With 4 bases removed from V and 3 bases from J, the gap between germline ends came to 13 bases. Germline lookup yields CDR1 SNHLY and CDR2 FYNNEI. This CDR3 has 14 residues. CDR3 region: CASSVFGAGYEQYF. The CDR3 DNA follows: TGTGCCAGCAGTGTATTCGGGGCTGGCTACGAGCAGTACTTC.

J is TRBJ2-1 and V is TRBV9, with D possibly TRBD1 on 6 matching bases. Germline V lookup: CDR1 SGDLS, CDR2 YYNGEE. Between the trimmed V and J ends, which lost 3 bases and 6 bases, there was a span of 7 bases. The CDR3 is 12 residues long. This CDR3 reads CASSEGGNEQFF. The CDR3 DNA sequence: TGTGCCAGCAGCGAAGGGGGCAATGAGCAGTTCTTC.